The clone carrying this T cell receptor beta chain was observed a single time. The antigen is not known. The entry originates in a study of shared clonotypes between healthy human individuals. Study results and limitations: Unshared clonotypes carried lower generation probabilities than those common to all four donors. Sequencing depth was expected to influence donor clonotype sharing.

Researchers divided each subset's genomic DNA evenly across several immunoSEQ plates. TCRdb keeps only in-frame clones here, not all; method: immunoSEQ multiplex PCR. Among millions of clones listed, less than 95% were seen once. CDR1 and CDR2 from the germline V gene are SEHNR and FQNEAQ (reference sequence). The CDR3 runs 16 residues. V lost 6 bases and J lost 3; bases outside the gene matches: 12. As defined, naive CD8 cells were CD45RO-negative and positively selected for CCR7, with terminally differentiated effector memory CD45RA+ cells excluded. Sequences were obtained from naive CD8+ T cells sorted from blood. This receptor was obtained from a young man in good health. The chain employs TRBV7-9 and TRBJ2-7, with TRBD1 identical over 9 bases. This chain's CDR3 is CASSPSPGQGNYEQYF. CDR3 sequence (DNA): TGTGCCAGCAGTCCTAGTCCGGGACAGGGAAACTACGAGCAGTACTTC.